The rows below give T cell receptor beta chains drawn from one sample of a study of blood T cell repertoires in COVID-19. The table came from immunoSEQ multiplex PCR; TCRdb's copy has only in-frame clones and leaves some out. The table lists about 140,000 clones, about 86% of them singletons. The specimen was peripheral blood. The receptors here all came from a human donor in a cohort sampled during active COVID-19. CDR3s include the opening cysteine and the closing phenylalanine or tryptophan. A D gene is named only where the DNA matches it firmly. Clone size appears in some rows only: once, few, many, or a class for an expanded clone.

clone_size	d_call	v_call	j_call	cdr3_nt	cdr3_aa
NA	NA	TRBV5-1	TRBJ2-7	TGCGCCAGCAGCTTGTCTAGTATGCACGAGCAGTACTTC	CASSLSSMHEQYF
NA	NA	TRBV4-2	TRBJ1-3	TGTGCCAGCAGCCAAGTTCGGCCGGAGGGTCTCTCTGGAAACACCATATATTTT	CASSQVRPEGLSGNTIYF
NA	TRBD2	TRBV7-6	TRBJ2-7	TGTGCCAGCAGCAACGGACTAGCGGGGACAAGCTACGAGCAGTACTTC	CASSNGLAGTSYEQYF
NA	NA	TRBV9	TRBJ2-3	TGTGCCAGCAGCGTGGAAGGGGGGGACCTCACAGATACGCAGTATTTT	CASSVEGGDLTDTQYF
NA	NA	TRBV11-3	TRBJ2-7	TGTGCCAGCAGCTTAGAGCCGGGTCGGGAGCAGTACTTC	CASSLEPGREQYF
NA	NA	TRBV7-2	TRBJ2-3	TGTGCCAGCAGCTCATATAGCGGTTTAGCCACAGATACGCAGTATTTT	CASSSYSGLATDTQYF
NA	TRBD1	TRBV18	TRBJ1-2	TGTGCCAGCTCACCCGGGACAGACTATGGCTACACCTTC	CASSPGTDYGYTF
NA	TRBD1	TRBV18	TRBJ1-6	TGTGCCAGCTCACCAAGAGAGGGGACAGGGGACTCACCCCTCCACTTT	CASSPREGTGDSPLHF
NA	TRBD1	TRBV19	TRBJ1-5	TGTGCCAGTCGCCCCCGGGACAGGGATAGCAATCAGCCCCAGCATTTT	CASRPRDRDSNQPQHF
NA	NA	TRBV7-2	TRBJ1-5	TGTGCCAGCAGCTTGAGGGGCAATCAGCCCCAGCATTTT	CASSLRGNQPQHF
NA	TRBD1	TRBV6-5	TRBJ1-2	TGTGCCAGCAGTCGTCCGGGACAGGGGGGCTACACCTTC	CASSRPGQGGYTF
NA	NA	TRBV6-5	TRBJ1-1	TGTGCCAGCAGTTACCCCGGTGGGGGGGCGGGTGAAGCTTTCTTT	CASSYPGGGAGEAFF
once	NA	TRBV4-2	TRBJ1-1	TGTGCCAGCAGCCAAGCCACTCTGGGCCAAGGCACTGAAGCTTTCTTT	CASSQATLGQGTEAFF
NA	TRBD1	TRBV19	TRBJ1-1	TGTGCCAGTAGTATTCAGACAGGGGGCACTGAAGCTTTCTTT	CASSIQTGGTEAFF
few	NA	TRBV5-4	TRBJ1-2	TGTGCCAGCAGCTTTGGGCAGGGTAATGGCTACACCTTC	CASSFGQGNGYTF
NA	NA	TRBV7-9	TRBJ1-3	TGTGCCAGCAGCCCCCCCGGCAGCGTCTCTGGAAACACCATATATTTT	CASSPPGSVSGNTIYF
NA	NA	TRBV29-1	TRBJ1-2	TGCAGCGTTCGACACTCAAACTATGGCTACACCTTC	CSVRHSNYGYTF
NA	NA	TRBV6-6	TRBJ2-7	TGTGCCAGCAGTTCGAGACGGGAGCATGAGCAGTACTTC	CASSSRREHEQYF
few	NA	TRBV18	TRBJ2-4	TGTGCCAGCTCACAAGGGGGCAAAAACATTCAGTACTTC	CASSQGGKNIQYF
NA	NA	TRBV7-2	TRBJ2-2	TGTGCCAGCAGCTTAAACGGGGGAGGTCACACCGGGGAGCTGTTTTTT	CASSLNGGGHTGELFF
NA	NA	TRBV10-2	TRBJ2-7	TGCGCCAGCAGTGAACAAGCCGGGACACGGGTGGTCTACGAGCAGTACTTC	CASSEQAGTRVVYEQYF
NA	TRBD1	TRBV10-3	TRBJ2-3	TGTGCCATCAGTGGGGACAGGGCCCTCACAGATACGCAGTATTTT	CAISGDRALTDTQYF
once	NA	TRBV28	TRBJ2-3	TGTGCCAGCAGTGCCCCCGGGGAAAGGGTAGCAGATACGCAGTATTTT	CASSAPGERVADTQYF
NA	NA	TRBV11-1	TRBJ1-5	TGTGCCAGCAGCTTAGATGGACAAAACAATCAGCCCCAGCATTTT	CASSLDGQNNQPQHF
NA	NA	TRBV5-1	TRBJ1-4	TGCGCCAGCAGCTTGATGGGGCGTAACGAGCAGGGTGAAAAACTGTTTTTT	CASSLMGRNEQGEKLFF
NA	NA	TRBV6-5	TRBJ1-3	TGTGCCAGCAGTCGGGCGGGGGGCGCTGGAAACACCATATATTTT	CASSRAGGAGNTIYF
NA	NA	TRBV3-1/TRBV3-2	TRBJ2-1	TGTGCCAGCAGCCGCGGCGCTTCCTACAATGAGCAGTTCTTC	CASSRGASYNEQFF